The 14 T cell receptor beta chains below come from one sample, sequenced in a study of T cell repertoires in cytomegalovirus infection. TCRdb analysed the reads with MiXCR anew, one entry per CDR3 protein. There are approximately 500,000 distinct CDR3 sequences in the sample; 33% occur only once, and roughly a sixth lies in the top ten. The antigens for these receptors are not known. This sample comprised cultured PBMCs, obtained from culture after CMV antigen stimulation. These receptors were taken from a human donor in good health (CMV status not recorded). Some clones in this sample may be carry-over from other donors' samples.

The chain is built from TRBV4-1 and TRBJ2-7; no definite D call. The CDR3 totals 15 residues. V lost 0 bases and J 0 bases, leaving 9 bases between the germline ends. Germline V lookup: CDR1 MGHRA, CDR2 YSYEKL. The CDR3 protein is CASSQDRVFSYEQYF. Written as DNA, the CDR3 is TGCGCCAGCAGCCAAGACAGAGTTTTCTCCTACGAGCAGTACTTC.

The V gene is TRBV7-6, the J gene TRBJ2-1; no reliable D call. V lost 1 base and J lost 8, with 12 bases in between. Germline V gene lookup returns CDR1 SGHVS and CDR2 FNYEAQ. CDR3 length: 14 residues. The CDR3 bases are TGTGCCAGCAGCTTAGATCTCCGGCGTTATGAGCAGTTCTTC. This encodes CASSLDLRRYEQFF.

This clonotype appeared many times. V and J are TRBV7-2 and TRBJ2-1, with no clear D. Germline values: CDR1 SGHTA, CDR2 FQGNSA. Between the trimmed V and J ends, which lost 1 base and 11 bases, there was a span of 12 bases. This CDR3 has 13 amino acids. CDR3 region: CASSLEHRRKQFF. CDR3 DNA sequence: TGTGCCAGCAGCTTAGAACACCGAAGGAAGCAGTTCTTC.

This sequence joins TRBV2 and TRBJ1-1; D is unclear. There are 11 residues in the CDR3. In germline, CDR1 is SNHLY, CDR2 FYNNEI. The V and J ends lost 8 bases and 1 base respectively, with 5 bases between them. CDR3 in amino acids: CASHRNTEAFF. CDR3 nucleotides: TGTGCCAGCCACAGGAACACTGAAGCTTTCTTT.

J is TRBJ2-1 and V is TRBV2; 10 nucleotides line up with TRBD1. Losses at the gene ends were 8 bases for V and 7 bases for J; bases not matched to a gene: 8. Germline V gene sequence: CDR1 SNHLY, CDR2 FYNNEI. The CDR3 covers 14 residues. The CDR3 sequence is CASGGQGGTNEQFF. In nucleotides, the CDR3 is TGTGCCAGCGGAGGACAGGGGGGTACGAATGAGCAGTTCTTC. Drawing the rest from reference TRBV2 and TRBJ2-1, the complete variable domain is EPEVTQTPSHQVTQMGQEVILRCVPISNHLYFYWYRQILGQKVEFLVSFYNNEISEKSEIFDDQFSVERPDGSNFTLKIRSTKLEDSAMYFCASGGQGGTNEQFFGPGTRLTVL.

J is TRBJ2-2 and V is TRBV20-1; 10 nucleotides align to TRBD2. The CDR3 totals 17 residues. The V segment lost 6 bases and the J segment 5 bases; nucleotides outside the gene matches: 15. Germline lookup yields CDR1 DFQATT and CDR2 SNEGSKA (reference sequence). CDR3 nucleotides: TGCAGTGCAATCAAGCGGGAGGGCCAGTCCTCTACCGGGGAGCTGTTTTTT. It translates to CSAIKREGQSSTGELFF.

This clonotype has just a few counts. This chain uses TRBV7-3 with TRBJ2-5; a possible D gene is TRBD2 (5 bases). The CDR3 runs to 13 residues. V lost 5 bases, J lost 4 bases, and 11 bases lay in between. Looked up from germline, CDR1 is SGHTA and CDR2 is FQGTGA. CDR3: CASSPDGLETQYF. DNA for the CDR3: TGTGCCAGCAGCCCAGACGGACTAGAGACCCAGTACTTC.

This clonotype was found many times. CDR3: CASSLDGSADTQYF. The CDR3 nucleotides are TGTGCCAGCAGCTTAGACGGGAGCGCAGATACGCAGTATTTT. The chain carries TRBV7-2 and TRBJ2-3; maybe TRBD2 (6 bases). The CDR3 length is 14 residues. V lost 1 base and J lost 4, with 9 bases in between. From germline, CDR1 is SGHTA and CDR2 FQGNSA. Full variable domain (missing parts from reference TRBV7-2 and TRBJ2-3): GAGVSQSPSNKVTEKGKDVELRCDPISGHTALYWYRQSLGQGLEFLIYFQGNSAPDKSGLPSDRFSAERTGGSVSTLTIQRTQQEDSAVYLCASSLDGSADTQYFGPGTRLTVL.

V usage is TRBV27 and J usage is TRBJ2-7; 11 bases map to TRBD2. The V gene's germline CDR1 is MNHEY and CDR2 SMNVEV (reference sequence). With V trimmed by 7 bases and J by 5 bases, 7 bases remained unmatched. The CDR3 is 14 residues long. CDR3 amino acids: CASTSLAGANEQYV. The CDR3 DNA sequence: TGTGCCAGCACATCACTAGCGGGAGCTAACGAGCAGTACGTC.

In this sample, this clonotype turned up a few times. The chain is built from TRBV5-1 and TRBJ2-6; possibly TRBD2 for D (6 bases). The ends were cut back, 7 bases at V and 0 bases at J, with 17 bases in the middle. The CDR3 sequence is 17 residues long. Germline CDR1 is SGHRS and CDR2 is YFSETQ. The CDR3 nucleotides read TGCGCCAGCTCCGGGGTAGTGGAGGGCTCTGGGGCCAACGTCCTGACTTTC. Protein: CASSGVVEGSGANVLTF.

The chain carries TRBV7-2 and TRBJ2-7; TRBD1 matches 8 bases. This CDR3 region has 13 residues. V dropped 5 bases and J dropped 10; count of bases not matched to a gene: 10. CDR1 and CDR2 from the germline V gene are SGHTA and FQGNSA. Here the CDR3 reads CASSTGAGGDQYV. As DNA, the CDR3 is TGTGCCAGCAGCACCGGGGCAGGGGGCGACCAGTACGTC.

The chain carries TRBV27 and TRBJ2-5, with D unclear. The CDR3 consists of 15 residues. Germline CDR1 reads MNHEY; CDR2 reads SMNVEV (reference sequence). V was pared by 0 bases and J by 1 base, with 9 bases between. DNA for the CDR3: TGTGCCAGCAGTTTATCGGCAAGGGTCCAAGAGACCCAGTACTTC. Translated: CASSLSARVQETQYF.

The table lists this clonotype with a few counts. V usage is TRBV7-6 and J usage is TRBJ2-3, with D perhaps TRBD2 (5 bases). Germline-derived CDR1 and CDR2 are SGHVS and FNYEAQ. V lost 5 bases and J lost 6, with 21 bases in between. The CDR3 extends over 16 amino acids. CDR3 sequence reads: CASSLLLVGGEDTQYF. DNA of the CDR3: TGTGCCAGCAGCCTACTTCTAGTGGGTGGGGAGGATACGCAGTATTTT.

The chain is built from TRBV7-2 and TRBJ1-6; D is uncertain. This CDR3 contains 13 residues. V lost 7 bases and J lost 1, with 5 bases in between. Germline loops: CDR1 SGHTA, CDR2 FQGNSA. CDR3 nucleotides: TGTGCCAGCACGGTATCCTATAATTCACCCCTCCACTTT. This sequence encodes CASTVSYNSPLHF.